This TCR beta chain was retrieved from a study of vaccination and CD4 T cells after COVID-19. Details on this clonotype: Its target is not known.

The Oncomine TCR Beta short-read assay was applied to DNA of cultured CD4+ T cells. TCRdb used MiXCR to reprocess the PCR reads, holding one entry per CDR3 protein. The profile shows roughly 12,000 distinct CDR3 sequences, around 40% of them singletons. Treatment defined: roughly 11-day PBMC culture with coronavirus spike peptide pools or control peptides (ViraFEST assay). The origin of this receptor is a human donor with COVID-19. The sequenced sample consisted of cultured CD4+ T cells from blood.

CDR3 nucleotides: TGTGCCACCAGTATTCACAGGGGTGGCACTGAAGCTTTCTTT. This encodes CATSIHRGGTEAFF. The chain joins TRBV15 to TRBJ1-1; 7 bases fit TRBD1. The CDR3 is 14 amino acids. Germline assignment: CDR1 LNHNV and CDR2 YYDKDF (reference sequence). Losses at the gene ends were 6 bases for V and 4 bases for J; bases not matched to a gene: 8.